Reported below is one T cell receptor beta chain. What it binds is unknown. The data belong to a study of shared clonotypes between healthy human individuals. Genomic DNA of each subset was evenly split across several immunoSEQ plates. Assay: immunoSEQ multiplex PCR; the TCRdb copy retains only in-frame clones and omits some. Here the sample spans roughly 2,500,000 clones, approximately 93% being singletons. Study-level points and caveats: Naive subsets, compared against memory subsets, generally had larger estimated richness values. Sharing across a handful of donors was seen in around 5% of naive CD4 clonotypes.

Germline CDR1 and CDR2: MNHNS and SASEGT. The CDR3 is made up of 18 amino acids. Trimming stripped 4 bases from V and 2 bases from J, with 23 bases between. V gene TRBV6-1 combines with J gene TRBJ1-2; D possibly corresponds to TRBD1 (5 bases). This sequence was found in a young man in good health. Some clones in this sample may be carry-over from other donors' samples. Sequencing input: naive CD4+ T cells from PBMCs. Stated subset: CD45RA+ positively selected. Here the CDR3 reads CASSAQRGLMTENYGYTF. In DNA, the CDR3 is TGTGCCAGCAGTGCCCAACGGGGCTTGATGACGGAAAACTATGGCTACACCTTC.